The 5 T cell receptor beta chains listed next were all sequenced from one sample in a study of blood T cells in healthy people across ages. Primed by a sample-barcoded 5' primer and a J-beta primer mix, a second PCR proceeded for about 7 to 11 cycles. TCRdb re-analysed the 5' RACE reads in MiXCR, keeping a single row per CDR3 protein. Among 730,000 or so distinct CDR3 sequences listed, approximately 40% were seen once. The material sequenced was blood. These receptor sequences come from a man older than 75 in good health.

This clonotype was seen more than once but under ten times. The J gene is TRBJ2-3, the V gene TRBV7-2, with 7 positions matching TRBD2. Germline CDR1 is SGHTA and CDR2 is FQGNSA. This CDR3 is 14 amino acids long. V trimming: 0 bases; J trimming: 6 bases; junction bases outside the gene matches: 3. The CDR3 nucleotides read TGTGCCAGCAGCTTAGCAGCGGGGAGGGATACGCAGTATTTT. It yields the protein CASSLAAGRDTQYF.

The rearrangement links TRBV10-3 to TRBJ2-5; tentatively, D is TRBD1 (6 bases). The assigned J gene may be wrong: the sequence end matches TRBJ2-1 better. The CDR3 is 12 residues long. Germline loops: CDR1 ENHRY, CDR2 SYGVKD. This chain's CDR3 is CATRTVQETQFF. The CDR3 nucleotides read TGTGCCACGCGGACAGTCCAAGAGACCCAGTTCTTC.

This clonotype was recorded a few times. The chain is built from TRBV6-2 or TRBV6-3 and TRBJ2-7, with TRBD1 matching 9 bases. The end of the DNA fits TRBJ2-5 better, so the J call may be wrong. Germline V CDR1 and CDR2: MNHEY, SVGEGT. The CDR3 totals 13 residues. The CDR3 DNA reads as TGTGCCAGCGGTAGGGACAGGGCGGAGACCCAGTACTTC. Translated, it gives CASGRDRAETQYF.

This clonotype was seen only a few times. The chain uses TRBV9 and TRBJ2-5; D uncertain. CDR1 SGDLS and CDR2 YYNGEE come from the germline V gene. V was clipped by 0 bases and J by 1 base, with 7 bases between them. The CDR3 length is 14 residues. The CDR3 coding sequence is TGTGCCAGCAGCGTAGGTCACCTCCAAGAGACCCAGTACTTC. Amino acids: CASSVGHLQETQYF.

The genes are TRBV30 and TRBJ1-2, with 9 positions matching TRBD1. CDR1 is GTSNPN, CDR2 SVGIG, per germline (reference sequence). With 2 bases clipped from V and 2 bases from J, the junction kept 6 bases outside the gene matches. The CDR3 sequence is 15 residues long. The CDR3: CAWSTGQGLNYGYTF. The CDR3 DNA reads as TGTGCCTGGAGTACAGGACAGGGGCTCAACTATGGCTACACCTTC. Drawing the rest from reference TRBV30 and TRBJ1-2, the complete variable domain is SQTIHQWPATLVQPVGSPLSLECTVEGTSNPNLYWYRQAAGRGLQLLFYSVGIGQISSEVPQNLSASRPQDRQFILSSKKLLLSDSGFYLCAWSTGQGLNYGYTFGSGTRLTVV.